This passage covers 25 T cell receptor beta chains from one sample sequenced in a study of Ad26.COV2.S vaccination and SARS-CoV-2 variants. Using immunoSEQ multiplex PCR, the repertoire was profiled, and TCRdb retains in-frame clones only, with some absent. The sample has fewer than 900,000 clones; more than 80% are singletons. As to treatment: 15 to 20 received Ad26.COV2.S at low or high dose, single or two shots; roughly five received placebo; per-sample allocation not given. On day 63 after the first injection, vaccine and placebo recipients gave samples. The material sequenced was peripheral blood, taken in a trial of Ad26.COV2.S vaccine versus placebo. All receptors come from a person aged 18 to 65 who received the Ad26.COV2.S COVID-19 vaccine or a placebo.

This clone was found a few times. The chain has TRBV11-2 and TRBJ2-3, with D possibly TRBD1 on 6 matching bases. The CDR3 is 16 residues long. V was shortened by 5 bases and J by 1 base, with 16 bases between the two germline ends. The germline gives CDR1 SGHAT, CDR2 FQNNGV. The CDR3 nucleotides are TGTGCCAGCAGCCTGGGACACTTCCTAGGCACAGATACGCAGTATTTT. Its translation: CASSLGHFLGTDTQYF.

This clone showed up just once. The chain carries TRBV7-9 and TRBJ1-1; D is undetermined. The V gene lost 2 bases and the J gene lost 1 base, with 8 bases spanning the gap. CDR3 length: 14 amino acids. CDR1 SEHNR and CDR2 FQNEAQ come from the germline V gene (reference sequence). CDR3 protein: CASSLRAANTEAFF. The CDR3 region has the DNA TGTGCCAGCAGCTTAAGGGCTGCGAACACTGAAGCTTTCTTT. Full variable domain (rest looked up from reference TRBV7-9 and TRBJ1-1): DTGVSQNPRHKITKRGQNVTFRCDPISEHNRLYWYRQTLGQGPEFLTYFQNEAQLEKSRLLSDRFSAERPKGSFSTLEIQRTEQGDSAMYLCASSLRAANTEAFFGQGTRLTVV.

V is TRBV24-1 and J is TRBJ2-5, with D uncertain. The CDR3 consists of 11 residues. Germline loops: CDR1 KGHDR, CDR2 SFDVKD. V lost 7 bases and J 4 bases, leaving 6 bases between the germline ends. The CDR3 loop reads CATSARETQYF. CDR3 nucleotides: TGTGCCACCAGCGCGAGAGAGACCCAGTACTTC.

This clone occurred once. The V call is TRBV7-2, the J call TRBJ2-7; D is possibly TRBD1 (5 bases). Trimming removed 1 base at V and 6 bases at J, with 10 bases between. CDR3 length equals 13 residues. CDR1 is SGHTA, CDR2 FQGNSA, per germline. The CDR3 DNA reads TGTGCCAGCAGCTTAGAACAGGTCTCCGAGCAGTACTTC. It encodes CASSLEQVSEQYF.

This chain connects TRBV27 to TRBJ2-3, with D possibly being TRBD2 (6 bases). Germline CDR1 and CDR2: MNHEY and SMNVEV (reference sequence). The V gene lost 5 bases and the J gene lost 1 base, with 13 bases spanning the gap. The CDR3 is made up of 15 amino acids. DNA for the CDR3: TGTGCCAGCAGTAGACCGGGACTGCGCACAGATACGCAGTATTTT. This translates into CASSRPGLRTDTQYF.

The genes are TRBV9 and TRBJ2-5; 10 bases map to TRBD2. Per germline, CDR1 SGDLS and CDR2 YYNGEE. The trim removed 4 bases at V and 5 bases at J, leaving 8 bases unmatched. The CDR3 length is 15 residues. In DNA, the CDR3 is TGTGCCAGCAGCAAAACTAGCGGGGTTGGGGAGACCCAGTACTTC. Translation: CASSKTSGVGETQYF.

The chain carries TRBV13 and TRBJ2-2; unclear D gene. The CDR3 has 14 amino acids. Trimming removed 0 bases from V and 1 base from J, with 3 bases in between. Germline CDR1 is PRHDT and CDR2 is FYEKMQ (reference sequence). CDR3: CASSLGQNTGELFF. The DNA of the CDR3 is TGTGCCAGCAGCTTAGGGCAGAACACCGGGGAGCTGTTTTTT.

This clone came up once. The same CDR3 is also encoded by other DNA sequences in this sample. The chain couples TRBV9 to TRBJ1-2; 7 positions agree with TRBD1. This CDR3 comprises 14 residues. V was pared by 2 bases and J by 2 bases, with 3 bases of the junction left unmatched. Germline-derived CDR1 and CDR2 are SGDLS and YYNGEE. CDR3 sequence: CASSVSGGNYGYTF. CDR3 sequence (DNA): TGTGCCAGCAGCGTTTCAGGGGGAAACTATGGCTACACCTTC.

The chain is built from TRBV5-1 and TRBJ1-6; 7 bases are shared with TRBD1. Trimming at V came to 2 bases and at J to 8 bases, leaving 7 bases not matched to a gene. The CDR3 loop spans 15 amino acids. Germline V lookup: CDR1 SGHRS, CDR2 YFSETQ. Written as DNA, the CDR3 is TGCGCCAGCAGCTTCTCAGGGACAGTGGATTCACCCCTCCACTTT. This translates into CASSFSGTVDSPLHF. Full variable domain (outside the CDR3, taken from reference TRBV5-1 and TRBJ1-6): KAGVTQTPRYLIKTRGQQVTLSCSPISGHRSVSWYQQTPGQGLQFLFEYFSETQRNKGNFPGRFSGRQFSNSRSEMNVSTLELGDSALYLCASSFSGTVDSPLHFGNGTRLTVT.

The chain has TRBV5-5 and TRBJ1-4; 9 bases match TRBD1. The V segment lost 4 bases and the J segment 8 bases; nucleotides outside the gene matches: 6. There are 14 residues in the CDR3. Germline assignment: CDR1 SGHKS and CDR2 YYEKEE (reference sequence). CDR3 amino acids: CASSKGQGGEKLFF. The CDR3, as DNA: TGTGCCAGCAGCAAGGGACAGGGTGGCGAAAAACTGTTTTTT.

The V and J genes are TRBV11-2 and TRBJ2-1; 7 bases map to TRBD1. Trimming took 4 bases from V and 2 from J; bases not matched to a gene: 5. The length of the CDR3 is 15 residues. Germline V CDR1 and CDR2: SGHAT, FQNNGV. The CDR3 sequence: CASSYTGETYNEQFF. In nucleotides, the CDR3 is TGTGCCAGCAGCTATACAGGGGAAACCTACAATGAGCAGTTCTTC.

The CDR3 region is CASSLSDRGYYEQYF. DNA of the CDR3: TGTGCCAGCAGTTTATCCGACAGGGGTTATTACGAGCAGTACTTC. The V call is TRBV28, the J call TRBJ2-7, with TRBD1 identical over 8 bases. Per the germline V gene, CDR1 is MDHEN and CDR2 is SYDVKM. CDR3 length equals 15 residues. Unmatched junction bases numbered 6, after V lost 1 base and J lost 4 bases.

This CDR3 is CASCKDHQPQHF. CDR3 bases: TGTGCCAGCTGTAAGGATCATCAGCCCCAGCATTTT. This sequence joins TRBV7-9 and TRBJ1-5; D unclear. V lost 8 bases and J lost 5, with 10 bases in between. The CDR3 is 12 amino acids. The germline CDR1 and CDR2 sequences are SEHNR and FQNEAQ (reference sequence).

Note on this clone: This sample includes further DNA sequences coding for the same CDR3. CDR3 bases: TGTGCCAGCAGCTTAGGGGGTGGTAACACTGAAGCTTTCTTT. Its protein product is CASSLGGGNTEAFF. The V call is TRBV7-9, the J call TRBJ1-1, with D unresolved. The CDR3 has 14 residues. The germline V gene encodes CDR1 SEHNR and CDR2 FQNEAQ (reference sequence). Trimming left V 1 base short and J 2 bases short, with 8 bases between.

The V call is TRBV4-1, the J call TRBJ2-7, with D possibly TRBD1 on 6 matching bases. Looked up from germline, CDR1 is MGHRA and CDR2 is YSYEKL. This CDR3 has 16 residues. Trimming removed 3 bases from V and 0 bases from J, with 15 bases in between. The CDR3 spells CASSHLSGTFSYEQYF. The CDR3 DNA follows: TGCGCCAGCAGCCATCTATCCGGGACATTCTCCTACGAGCAGTACTTC.

The chain employs TRBV6-2 or TRBV6-3 and TRBJ2-2, with unresolved D. The CDR3 runs 14 residues. The V end was cut by 0 bases, the J end by 6 bases, with 8 bases between. Germline-derived CDR1 and CDR2 are MNHEY and SVGEGT. CDR3 nucleotides: TGTGCCAGCAGTTACTCTCATGGCGCCGGGGAGCTGTTTTTT. It codes for CASSYSHGAGELFF.

The chain recombines TRBV6-6 with TRBJ2-1; 11 bases are a match to TRBD2. The CDR3 has 16 amino acids. With 6 bases clipped from V and 4 bases from J, the junction kept 8 bases outside the gene matches. The germline V gene encodes CDR1 MNHNY and CDR2 SVGAGI (reference sequence). The CDR3 spells CASSHRTSGRYNEQFF. CDR3 sequence (DNA): TGTGCCAGCAGCCACCGGACTAGCGGGCGTTACAATGAGCAGTTCTTC.

This chain connects TRBV6-5 to TRBJ1-4; TRBD1 agrees at 8 bases. V gave up 0 bases and J gave up 7 bases; unmatched junction bases: 4. The germline V gene encodes CDR1 MNHEY and CDR2 SVGAGI. CDR3 length: 15 residues. This chain's CDR3 is CASSYSRGLIEKLFF. In DNA form, the CDR3 reads TGTGCCAGCAGTTACTCCAGGGGGCTCATTGAAAAACTGTTTTTT.

This clone is a singleton in its sample. This chain connects TRBV4-2 to TRBJ2-6; D is perhaps TRBD1 (5 bases). The CDR3 runs 16 residues. Germline-derived CDR1 and CDR2 are LGHNA and YNFKEQ. Between the trimmed V and J ends, which lost 6 bases and 0 bases, there was a span of 12 bases. The CDR3 spells CASRDISTSGANVLTF. In nucleotides, the CDR3 is TGTGCCAGCAGGGACATCAGCACCTCTGGGGCCAACGTCCTGACTTTC.

The chain uses TRBV7-2 and TRBJ1-4; D not certain. The CDR3 is 13 amino acids. V was clipped by 5 bases and J by 7 bases, with 11 bases between them. The V gene's germline CDR1 is SGHTA and CDR2 FQGNSA. The CDR3 loop reads CASSPRATEKLFF. CDR3 in DNA: TGTGCCAGCAGCCCCCGAGCTACTGAAAAACTGTTTTTT.

The genes are TRBV27 and TRBJ1-3, with 9 bases aligning to TRBD1. The germline gives CDR1 MNHEY, CDR2 SMNVEV (reference sequence). The CDR3 consists of 14 residues. V shed 5 bases and J 8 bases; nucleotides not matched to a gene: 7. Here the CDR3 reads CASSPRTGADTIYF. The CDR3, as DNA: TGTGCCAGCAGTCCTAGGACAGGGGCAGACACCATATATTTT.

This chain joins TRBV30 and TRBJ1-4, with no clear D. With 3 bases removed from V and 5 bases from J, the gap between germline ends came to 4 bases. There are 11 residues in the CDR3. The V gene's germline CDR1 is GTSNPN and CDR2 SVGIG (reference sequence). The CDR3 DNA reads TGTGCCTGGAGCCAAAATGAAAAACTGTTTTTT. This encodes CAWSQNEKLFF. The variable domain in full, completed from reference TRBV30 and TRBJ1-4, reads SQTIHQWPATLVQPVGSPLSLECTVEGTSNPNLYWYRQAAGRGLQLLFYSVGIGQISSEVPQNLSASRPQDRQFILSSKKLLLSDSGFYLCAWSQNEKLFFGSGTQLSVL.

The chain has TRBV5-1 and TRBJ2-3, with D possibly called TRBD1 or TRBD2 (5 bases each). The CDR3 consists of 15 residues. The germline gives CDR1 SGHRS, CDR2 YFSETQ. Trimming shortened V by 6 bases and J by 3 bases, and 17 bases separated the two germline ends. The CDR3: CASIGSGPTTDTQYF. CDR3 DNA sequence: TGCGCCAGCATCGGATCGGGGCCCACAACAGATACGCAGTATTTT.

The rearrangement joins TRBV5-6 to TRBJ2-1, with 11 bases aligning to TRBD2. The CDR3 consists of 13 residues. Germline V gene lookup returns CDR1 SGHDT and CDR2 YYEEEE. J was trimmed by 4 bases and V by 9 bases; bases with no gene match: 3. CDR3 coding DNA: TGTGCCACCGGGACTAGCGGATACAATGAGCAGTTCTTC. This gives the protein CATGTSGYNEQFF.

This clone was observed once. The CDR3 reads CASSSQDRGREQYF. Here the CDR3 DNA reads TGCGCCAGCAGCTCTCAGGACAGGGGACGAGAGCAGTACTTC. This chain uses TRBV5-1 with TRBJ2-7, with 9 bases matching TRBD1. V shed 3 bases and J 7 bases; nucleotides not matched to a gene: 8. The germline V gene has CDR1 SGHRS and CDR2 YFSETQ. This CDR3 comprises 14 residues.